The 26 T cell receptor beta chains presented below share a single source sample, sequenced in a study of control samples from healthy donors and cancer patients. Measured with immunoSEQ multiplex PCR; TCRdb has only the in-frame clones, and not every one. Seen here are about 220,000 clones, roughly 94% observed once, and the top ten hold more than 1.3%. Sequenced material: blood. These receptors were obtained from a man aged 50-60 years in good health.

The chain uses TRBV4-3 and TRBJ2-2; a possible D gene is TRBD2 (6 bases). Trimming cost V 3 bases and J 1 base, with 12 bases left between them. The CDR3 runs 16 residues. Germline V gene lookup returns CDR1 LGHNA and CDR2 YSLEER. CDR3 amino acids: CASSQGGAGNTGELFF. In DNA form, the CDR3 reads TGCGCCAGCAGCCAGGGGGGAGCGGGGAACACCGGGGAGCTGTTTTTT.

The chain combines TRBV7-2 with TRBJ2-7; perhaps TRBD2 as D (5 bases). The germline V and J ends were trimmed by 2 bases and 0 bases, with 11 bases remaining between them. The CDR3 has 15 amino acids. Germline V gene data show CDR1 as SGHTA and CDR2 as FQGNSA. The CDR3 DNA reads TGTGCCAGCAGCTTATTCAGCGGAAGCTCCTACGAGCAGTACTTC. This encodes CASSLFSGSSYEQYF.

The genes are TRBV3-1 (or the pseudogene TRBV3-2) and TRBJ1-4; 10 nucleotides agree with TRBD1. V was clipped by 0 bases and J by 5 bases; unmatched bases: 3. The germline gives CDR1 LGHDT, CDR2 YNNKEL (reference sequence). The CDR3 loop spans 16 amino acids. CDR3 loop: CASSQERQGANEKLFF. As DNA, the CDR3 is TGTGCCAGCAGCCAAGAACGACAGGGGGCGAATGAAAAACTGTTTTTT.

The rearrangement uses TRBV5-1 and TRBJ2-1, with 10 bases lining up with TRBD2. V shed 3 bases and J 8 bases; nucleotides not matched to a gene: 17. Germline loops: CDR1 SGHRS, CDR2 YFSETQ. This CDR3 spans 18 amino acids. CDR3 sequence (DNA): TGCGCCAGCAGCTCCAAAAGCCCAGCGGGGGGGTGGTTGGATGAGCAGTTCTTC. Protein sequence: CASSSKSPAGGWLDEQFF.

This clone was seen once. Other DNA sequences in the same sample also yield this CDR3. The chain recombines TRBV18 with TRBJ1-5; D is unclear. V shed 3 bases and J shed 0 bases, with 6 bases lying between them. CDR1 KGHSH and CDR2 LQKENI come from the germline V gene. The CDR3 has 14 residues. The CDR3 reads CASSPSDSNQPQHF. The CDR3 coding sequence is TGTGCCAGCTCACCGTCAGATAGCAATCAGCCCCAGCATTTT.

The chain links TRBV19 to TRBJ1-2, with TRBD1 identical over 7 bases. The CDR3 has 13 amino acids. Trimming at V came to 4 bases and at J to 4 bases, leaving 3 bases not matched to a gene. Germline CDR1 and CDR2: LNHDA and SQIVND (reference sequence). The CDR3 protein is CASSTRDSYGYTF. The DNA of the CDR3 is TGTGCCAGTAGTACTCGGGACAGCTATGGCTACACCTTC.

This CDR3 reads CASSLSYEQYF. The CDR3 region has the DNA TGTGCCAGCAGCCTCTCCTACGAGCAGTACTTC. This rearrangement joins TRBV7-9 to TRBJ2-7; no reliable D call. Germline V gene sequence: CDR1 SEHNR, CDR2 FQNEAQ (reference sequence). The V and J ends lost 5 bases and 0 bases respectively, with 2 bases between them. This CDR3 comprises 11 residues. Looking up the rest from reference TRBV7-9 and TRBJ2-7 gives the full variable domain: DTGVSQNPRHKITKRGQNVTFRCDPISEHNRLYWYRQTLGQGPEFLTYFQNEAQLEKSRLLSDRFSAERPKGSFSTLEIQRTEQGDSAMYLCASSLSYEQYFGPGTRLTVT.

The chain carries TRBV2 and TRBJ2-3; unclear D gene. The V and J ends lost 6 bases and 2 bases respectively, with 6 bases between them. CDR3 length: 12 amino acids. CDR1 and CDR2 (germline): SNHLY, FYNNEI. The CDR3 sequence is CASRSLTDTQYF. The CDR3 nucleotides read TGTGCCAGCAGGTCCCTCACAGATACGCAGTATTTT.

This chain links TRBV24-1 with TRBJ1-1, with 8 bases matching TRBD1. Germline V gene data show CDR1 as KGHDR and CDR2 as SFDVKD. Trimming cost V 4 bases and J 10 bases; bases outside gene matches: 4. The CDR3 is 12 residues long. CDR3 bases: TGTGCCACCAGTGACCAAACAGGGGGAGCTTTCTTT. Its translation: CATSDQTGGAFF.

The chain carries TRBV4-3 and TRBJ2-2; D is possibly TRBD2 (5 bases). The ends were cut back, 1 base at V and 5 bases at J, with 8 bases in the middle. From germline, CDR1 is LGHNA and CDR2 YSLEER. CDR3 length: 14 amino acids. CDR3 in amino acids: CASSQARGTGELFF. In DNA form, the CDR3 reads TGCGCCAGCAGCCAAGCCCGGGGAACCGGGGAGCTGTTTTTT.

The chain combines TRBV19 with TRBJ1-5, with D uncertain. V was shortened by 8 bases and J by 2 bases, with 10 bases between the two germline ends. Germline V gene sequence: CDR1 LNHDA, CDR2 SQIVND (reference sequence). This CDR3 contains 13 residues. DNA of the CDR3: TGTGCCAGTGTCGCCAAGCGCAATCAGCCCCAGCATTTT. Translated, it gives CASVAKRNQPQHF.

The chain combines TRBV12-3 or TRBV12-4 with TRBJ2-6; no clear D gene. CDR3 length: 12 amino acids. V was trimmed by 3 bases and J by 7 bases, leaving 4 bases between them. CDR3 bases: TGTGCCAGCAGTTTGGAAGCCAACGTCCTGACTTTC. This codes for CASSLEANVLTF.

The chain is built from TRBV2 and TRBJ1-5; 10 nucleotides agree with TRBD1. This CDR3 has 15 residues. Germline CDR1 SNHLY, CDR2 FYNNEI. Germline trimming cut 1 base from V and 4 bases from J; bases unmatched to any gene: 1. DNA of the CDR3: TGTGCCAGCAGTGAAGAGGGACAGGGGAATCAGCCCCAGCATTTT. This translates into CASSEEGQGNQPQHF.

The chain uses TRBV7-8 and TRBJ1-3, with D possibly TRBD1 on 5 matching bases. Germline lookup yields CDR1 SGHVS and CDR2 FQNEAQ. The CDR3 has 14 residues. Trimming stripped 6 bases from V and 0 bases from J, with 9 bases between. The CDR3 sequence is CASSGHGSGNTIYF. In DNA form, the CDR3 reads TGTGCCAGCAGTGGACACGGCTCTGGAAACACCATATATTTT.

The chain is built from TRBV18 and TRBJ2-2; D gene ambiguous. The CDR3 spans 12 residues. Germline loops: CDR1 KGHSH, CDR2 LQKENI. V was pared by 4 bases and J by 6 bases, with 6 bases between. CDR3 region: CASSQGSGELFF. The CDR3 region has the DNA TGTGCCAGCTCACAAGGTTCCGGGGAGCTGTTTTTT.

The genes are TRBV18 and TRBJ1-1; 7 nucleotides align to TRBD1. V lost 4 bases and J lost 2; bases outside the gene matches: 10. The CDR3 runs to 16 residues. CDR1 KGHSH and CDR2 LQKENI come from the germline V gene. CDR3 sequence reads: CASSLGRQGLNTEAFF. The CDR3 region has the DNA TGTGCCAGCTCACTCGGTCGACAGGGCCTAAACACTGAAGCTTTCTTT.

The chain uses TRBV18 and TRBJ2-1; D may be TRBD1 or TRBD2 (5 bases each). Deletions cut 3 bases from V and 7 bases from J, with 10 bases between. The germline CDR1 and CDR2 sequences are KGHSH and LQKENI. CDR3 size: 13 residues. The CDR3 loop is CASSPGARNEQFF. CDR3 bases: TGTGCCAGCTCACCCGGGGCACGGAATGAGCAGTTCTTC.

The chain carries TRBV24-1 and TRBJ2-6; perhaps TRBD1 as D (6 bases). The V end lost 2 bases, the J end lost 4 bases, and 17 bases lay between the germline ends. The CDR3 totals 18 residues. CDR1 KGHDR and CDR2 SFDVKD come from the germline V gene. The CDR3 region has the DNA TGTGCCACCAGTGATTCCGGGACATTTTCTGCGGGGGCCAACGTCCTGACTTTC. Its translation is CATSDSGTFSAGANVLTF.

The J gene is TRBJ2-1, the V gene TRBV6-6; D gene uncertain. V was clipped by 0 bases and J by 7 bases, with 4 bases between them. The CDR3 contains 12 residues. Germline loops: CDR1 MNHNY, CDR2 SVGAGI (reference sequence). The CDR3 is CASSYSGNEQFF. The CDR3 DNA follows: TGTGCCAGCAGTTACTCGGGAAATGAGCAGTTCTTC.

The CDR3 DNA is TGTGCCAGCAACCTGGGGGTTCTAGAGACCCAGTACTTC. This translates into CASNLGVLETQYF. This chain links TRBV6-5 with TRBJ2-5; tentatively, D is TRBD1 or TRBD2 (5 bases each). The germline V gene encodes CDR1 MNHEY and CDR2 SVGAGI. The CDR3 totals 13 residues. V shed 7 bases and J shed 4 bases, with 13 bases lying between them.

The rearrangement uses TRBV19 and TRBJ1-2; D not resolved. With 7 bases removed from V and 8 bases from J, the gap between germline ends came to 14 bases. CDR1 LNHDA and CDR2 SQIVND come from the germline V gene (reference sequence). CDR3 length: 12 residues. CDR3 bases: TGTGCCAGTACCAGCAGTGGCCCGGGCTACACCTTC. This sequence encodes CASTSSGPGYTF.

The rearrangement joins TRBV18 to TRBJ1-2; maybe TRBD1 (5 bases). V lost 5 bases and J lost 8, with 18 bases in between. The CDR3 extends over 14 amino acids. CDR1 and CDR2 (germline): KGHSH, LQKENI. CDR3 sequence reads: CASSGDASPGGYTF. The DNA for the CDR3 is TGTGCCAGCTCAGGGGACGCCTCCCCCGGCGGCTACACCTTC.

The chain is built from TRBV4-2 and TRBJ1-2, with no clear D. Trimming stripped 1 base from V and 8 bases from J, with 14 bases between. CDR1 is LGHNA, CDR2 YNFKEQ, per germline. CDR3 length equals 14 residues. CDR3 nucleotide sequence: TGTGCCAGCAGCCAAGCAGTTGAGGCTGGCGGCTACACCTTC. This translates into CASSQAVEAGGYTF.

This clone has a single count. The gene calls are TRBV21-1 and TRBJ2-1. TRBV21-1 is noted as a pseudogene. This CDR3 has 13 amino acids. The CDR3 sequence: CASSKTVGYEQFF. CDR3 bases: TGTGCCAGCAGCAAAACGGTTGGCTATGAGCAGTTCTTC.

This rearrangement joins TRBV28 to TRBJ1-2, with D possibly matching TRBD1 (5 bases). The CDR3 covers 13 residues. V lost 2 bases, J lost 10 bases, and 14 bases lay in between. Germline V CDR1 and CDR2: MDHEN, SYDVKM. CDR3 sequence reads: CASSLDSPRDYTF. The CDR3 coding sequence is TGTGCCAGCAGTTTAGACAGTCCCCGGGACTACACCTTC.

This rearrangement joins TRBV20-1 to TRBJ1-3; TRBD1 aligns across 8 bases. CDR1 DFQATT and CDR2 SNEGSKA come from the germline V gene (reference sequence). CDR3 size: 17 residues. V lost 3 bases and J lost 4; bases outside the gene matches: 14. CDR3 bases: TGCAGTGCTAGTTCCCAGGGGGCGAGTAGACCCGGAAACACCATATATTTT. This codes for CSASSQGASRPGNTIYF.